This T cell receptor beta chain is drawn from a study of CD4+ T cells in melanoma. Notes on the study in general: In melanoma, neoantigen-specific CD4+ T cells reportedly differed in differentiation state. A reported correlation linked neoantigen-specific CD4+ T cells to CD8+, macrophage and B cell function.

The trim removed 6 bases at V and 0 bases at J, leaving 14 bases unmatched. Germline-derived CDR1 and CDR2 are MGHRA and YSYEKL. The CDR3 is 17 amino acids. In the case of this clone: Its matching antigen is unknown.

Repertoires were generated with immunoSEQ multiplex PCR, while TCRdb's copy carries only in-frame clones and drops some. The sample lists 7,200 or so clones; 60% to 70% were seen once. The sample was cells from a culture (not recorded whether cultured in vitro). The TCR was taken from a human donor with melanoma. The chain couples TRBV4-1 to TRBJ2-7; 7 bases line up with TRBD1. The CDR3 DNA is TGCGCCAGCAGTAAAGTGTTGGTAACAGGGGACTCCTACGAGCAGTACTTC. As protein: CASSKVLVTGDSYEQYF.